Listed below are T cell receptor beta chains from one sample, sequenced in a study of blood T cell repertoires in COVID-19. Repertoires were generated with immunoSEQ multiplex PCR, while TCRdb's copy carries only in-frame clones and drops some. The sample records 250,000 to 300,000 clones, approximately 86% being singletons. Material: peripheral blood. The receptors stem from a woman in her sixties or seventies with COVID-19, enrolled during active disease. Both conserved end residues are part of each CDR3. A D gene is named only where the DNA matches it firmly. The listing skips clone size in some rows; elsewhere it reads once, few, many or a size class.

>TRBV27|-|TRBJ2-7|-
CASSFPGAYEQYF
TGTGCCAGCAGTTTTCCAGGGGCATACGAGCAGTACTTC
>TRBV10-3|-|TRBJ2-1|TRBD1
CAIQGGQGSDEQFF
TGTGCCATCCAGGGCGGACAGGGGAGCGATGAGCAGTTCTTC
>TRBV10-1|-|TRBJ2-1|TRBD1
CASSDTGVGPNEQFF
TGCGCCAGCAGTGATACAGGGGTTGGGCCCAATGAGCAGTTCTTC
>TRBV3-1/TRBV3-2|-|TRBJ2-1|TRBD2
CASSQYSSGGDYNEQFF
TGTGCCAGCAGCCAATATTCTAGCGGGGGGGATTACAATGAGCAGTTCTTC
>TRBV5-4|-|TRBJ2-2|-
CASSSSAGELFF
TGTGCCAGCAGCTCCTCGGCCGGGGAGCTGTTTTTT
>TRBV11-2|-|TRBJ2-1|TRBD2
CASRAGGSVNEQFF
TGTGCCAGCAGGGCGGGGGGTTCTGTGAATGAGCAGTTCTTC
>TRBV28|-|TRBJ2-5|TRBD2
CASRPAGGRETQYF
TGTGCCAGCAGACCAGCGGGGGGGCGGGAGACCCAGTACTTC
>TRBV2|-|TRBJ2-7|TRBD2
CASIQAGLAGDYEQYF
TGTGCCAGCATCCAAGCGGGGCTAGCGGGGGACTACGAGCAGTACTTC
>TRBV5-4|-|TRBJ1-4|-
CASSLGGRGNEKLFF
TGTGCCAGCAGCTTGGGAGGGAGGGGTAATGAAAAACTGTTTTTT
>TRBV6-5|-|TRBJ1-5|TRBD1
CASMRNRGSNQPQHF
TGTGCCAGCATGAGAAACAGGGGGAGCAATCAGCCCCAGCATTTT
>TRBV4-3|-|TRBJ2-1|TRBD2
CASSQPTGTSGGASSSYNEQFF
TGCGCCAGCAGCCAGCCGACCGGGACTAGCGGGGGGGCCTCAAGCTCCTACAATGAGCAGTTCTTC
>TRBV24-1|-|TRBJ1-1|-
CATREGQNTEAFF
TGTGCCACCAGGGAGGGGCAGAACACTGAAGCTTTCTTT
>TRBV6-5|-|TRBJ1-1|-
CASTGPNTEAFF
TGTGCCAGCACTGGCCCGAACACTGAAGCTTTCTTT
>TRBV11-3|-|TRBJ2-5|TRBD2
CASSPGGRGAQETQYF
TGTGCCAGCAGCCCGGGGGGGCGGGGGGCCCAAGAGACCCAGTACTTC
>TRBV2|-|TRBJ2-3|TRBD2
CASSEASGGARTYF
TGTGCCAGCAGTGAGGCTAGCGGGGGGGCGCGGACCTATTTT
>TRBV6-5|-|TRBJ1-4|TRBD1
CASRRDRGSEKLFF
TGTGCCAGCAGGCGAGACAGGGGGTCCGAAAAACTGTTTTTT
>TRBV7-9|-|TRBJ1-3|-
CASSSATQGGNTIYF
TGTGCCAGCAGCTCAGCGACTCAGGGAGGAAACACCATATATTTT
>TRBV2|-|TRBJ1-1|-
CASSERQATEAFF
TGTGCCAGCAGTGAACGCCAGGCAACTGAAGCTTTCTTT
>TRBV7-3|-|TRBJ2-1|-
CASSLTGLGHNEQFF
TGTGCCAGCAGCTTAACGGGGCTAGGGCACAATGAGCAGTTCTTC
>TRBV11-3|-|TRBJ1-5|TRBD1
CASSFEGTGGARVLDQPQHF
TGTGCCAGCAGCTTTGAGGGGACAGGGGGCGCGAGGGTCTTGGATCAGCCCCAGCATTTT
>TRBV3-1/TRBV3-2|-|TRBJ1-1|-
CASSRVTGNTEAFF
TGTGCCAGCAGTCGCGTAACAGGTAACACTGAAGCTTTCTTT
>TRBV19|-|TRBJ1-4|-
CASSIRWGATNEKLFF
TGTGCCAGTAGTATAAGATGGGGGGCAACTAATGAAAAACTGTTTTTT
>TRBV2|once|TRBJ1-4|-
CASSEQGRNEKLFF
TGTGCCAGCAGTGAACAGGGAAGGAATGAAAAACTGTTTTTT
>TRBV9|-|TRBJ2-2|TRBD1
CASSVRTGLLTGELFF
TGTGCCAGCAGCGTTCGGACAGGGCTTCTCACCGGGGAGCTGTTTTTT
>TRBV9|-|TRBJ2-5|TRBD2
CASSVVAGGPGETQYF
TGTGCCAGCAGCGTAGTTGCGGGGGGGCCGGGAGAGACCCAGTACTTC
>TRBV6-5|-|TRBJ2-2|TRBD2
CASMRGVPAGELFF
TGTGCCAGCATGCGGGGGGTTCCTGCCGGGGAGCTGTTTTTT
>TRBV5-1|once|TRBJ2-3|-
CASSLVPGVADTQYF
TGCGCCAGCAGCTTGGTGCCGGGGGTGGCAGATACGCAGTATTTT
>TRBV5-6|few|TRBJ2-3|-
CASSLWVAGTDTQYF
TGTGCCAGCAGCTTGTGGGTAGCGGGCACAGATACGCAGTATTTT
>TRBV6-2/TRBV6-3|-|TRBJ2-7|TRBD2
CASSGLAGGLYYEQYF
TGTGCCAGCAGTGGACTAGCGGGGGGGCTCTACTACGAGCAGTACTTC
>TRBV11-2|-|TRBJ1-1|TRBD1
CASSPRTGLNTEAFF
TGTGCCAGCAGCCCTCGGACAGGCTTGAACACTGAAGCTTTCTTT
>TRBV24-1|few|TRBJ1-1|TRBD1
CATTTGGTEAFF
TGTGCCACCACGACAGGGGGCACTGAAGCTTTCTTT
>TRBV7-3|-|TRBJ2-5|-
CASSPGDTDQETQYF
TGTGCCAGCAGCCCCGGGGACACAGATCAAGAGACCCAGTACTTC
>TRBV7-2|once|TRBJ1-5|-
CASSLGFQDSINQPQHF
TGTGCCAGCAGCTTAGGGTTTCAGGACAGTATTAATCAGCCCCAGCATTTT
>TRBV5-4|-|TRBJ2-3|TRBD2
CASSSRRLASTTDTQYF
TGTGCCAGCAGCTCCCGTAGACTAGCGTCGACCACAGATACGCAGTATTTT
>TRBV5-1|-|TRBJ2-1|TRBD2
CASSSQRGLYNEQFF
TGCGCCAGCAGCTCCCAGCGGGGATTATACAATGAGCAGTTCTTC
>TRBV19|-|TRBJ2-1|-
CASSVRLVSYNEQFF
TGTGCCAGTAGTGTCCGACTAGTTTCCTACAATGAGCAGTTCTTC